This T cell receptor (beta chain) was identified during a study of T cells after yellow fever vaccination. Background on the study: Low-cell-number fractions underwent preparation using SMART-Seq v4 Ultra Low Input.

CDR1 is KGHSH, CDR2 LQKENI, per germline. With 2 bases removed from V and 4 bases from J, the gap between germline ends came to 19 bases. This CDR3 is 17 amino acids long. The 5'RACE template-switching step produced TCR cDNA and added a universal primer site and UMIs. TCRdb analysed the 5' RACE reads with MiXCR anew, one entry per CDR3 protein. Of fewer than 650,000 distinct CDR3 sequences listed, 20% to 25% are singletons. General study points: Most clones from primary vaccination resurfaced after the booster (about 95% CD4, 88% CD8).

Details on this clonotype: As yet, its antigen is unknown.

The sequence came from a man between 18 and 29 years old who received the YFV17D yellow fever vaccine. V is TRBV18 and J is TRBJ2-3; D gene ambiguous. The source was PBMCs, collected roughly 20 days after the first yellow fever vaccination. The CDR3 nucleotides read TGTGCCAGCTCACCAGAAAGACCCAGGCCTACCGCAGATACGCAGTATTTT. It translates to CASSPERPRPTADTQYF.